This TCR beta chain stems from a study of T cell changes during pregnancy in multiple sclerosis. Profiling relied on immunoSEQ multiplex PCR, and the TCRdb table lists in-frame clones only, not all of them. The sample carries over 35,000 clones, under 95% recorded once. This CDR3 is built from 13 residues. Germline V gives CDR1 MNHEY, CDR2 SVGAGI. Trimming cost V 5 bases and J 4 bases; bases outside gene matches: 4. The receptor's source is a female donor with multiple sclerosis, enrolled in a pregnancy study. The chain has TRBV6-5 and TRBJ1-1; 7 bases fit TRBD1. The material was CD8+ T cells from peripheral blood mononuclear cells, obtained in the first trimester of pregnancy. CDR3 protein: CASSPGTATEAFF. Here the CDR3 DNA reads TGTGCCAGCAGTCCTGGGACAGCCACTGAAGCTTTCTTT.